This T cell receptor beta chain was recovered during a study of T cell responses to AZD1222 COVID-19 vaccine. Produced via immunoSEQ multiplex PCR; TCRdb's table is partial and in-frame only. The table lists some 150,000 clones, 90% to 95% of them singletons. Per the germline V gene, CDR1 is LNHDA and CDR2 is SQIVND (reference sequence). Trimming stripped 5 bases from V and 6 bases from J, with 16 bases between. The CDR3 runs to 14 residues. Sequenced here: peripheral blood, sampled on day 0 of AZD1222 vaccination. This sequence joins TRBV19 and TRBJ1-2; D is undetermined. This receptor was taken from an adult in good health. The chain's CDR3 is CASSRPSRMDGYTF. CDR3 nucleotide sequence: TGTGCCAGTAGTCGACCCTCCAGAATGGATGGCTACACCTTC.